This TCR beta chain was sequenced during a study of T cell responses to AZD1222 COVID-19 vaccine. Study-wide results and caveats: Two AZD1222 doses significantly raised spike-specific TCR breadth and depth over controls. All repertoire sampling was performed exclusively after the peak T cell response. Females outnumbered males among donors, who were mostly white British; clonal diversity was possibly underestimated.

Notes on this clone: Its antigen remains unknown.

Germline V gives CDR1 PRHDT, CDR2 FYEKMQ (reference sequence). The CDR3 consists of 15 residues. V lost 5 bases and J lost 8; bases outside the gene matches: 7. Measured with immunoSEQ multiplex PCR; TCRdb has only the in-frame clones, and not every one. The sample shows over 45,000 clones, approximately 85% of them seen only once. The chain is built from TRBV13 and TRBJ1-6; 9 nucleotides line up with TRBD1. This material consisted of peripheral blood, taken on day 0 of MenACWY control vaccination. The source of this sequence is an adult in good health. This CDR3 reads CASSKTGTGHSPLHF. For the CDR3, the DNA is TGTGCCAGCAGCAAAACCGGGACAGGGCATTCACCCCTCCACTTT.